This TCR beta chain was observed in a study of T cells after yellow fever vaccination. This clonotype was picked up a small number of times. Its antigen remains unknown. General study points: Booster sampling recovered most clones from primary vaccination (around 96% CD4, approximately 88% CD8).

5'RACE template switching added a universal primer site and UMIs to TCR cDNA. One entry per CDR3 protein, called by TCRdb with MiXCR from the 5' RACE reads. Of about 400,000 distinct CDR3 sequences detected, 6.2% appear once; the ten largest clones hold over 14%. CDR1 MNHEY and CDR2 SVGEGT come from the germline V gene. The CDR3 is made up of 11 amino acids. Deletions cut 6 bases from V and 6 bases from J, with 8 bases between. This clonotype was sampled from a man between 25 and 39 years old who received the YFV17D yellow fever vaccine. The chain carries TRBV6-2 or TRBV6-3 and TRBJ1-2; D unclear. Sequenced material: PBMCs, taken 5 days after the yellow fever booster vaccination. CDR3 bases: TGTGCCAGCAGGGACGAGGATGGCTACACCTTC. It encodes CASRDEDGYTF.